These 13 T cell receptor beta chains were sequenced from one sample in a study of PD-L1 blockade in urothelial cancer. Measured with immunoSEQ multiplex PCR; TCRdb has only the in-frame clones, and not every one. The data hold some 19,000 clones, with roughly 89% observed a single time. Sample: PBMCs, taken around atezolizumab (anti-PD-L1) treatment. The receptors were sampled from a woman aged 55-70 years with urothelial cancer.

The chain uses TRBV18 and TRBJ2-1; TRBD2 matches at 8 bases. This CDR3 spans 14 amino acids. The germline CDR1 and CDR2 sequences are KGHSH and LQKENI. V lost 3 bases to trimming and J lost 2 bases; unmatched junction nucleotides: 0. The CDR3 nucleotides read TGTGCCAGCTCACCGCGGGGGGCCTACAATGAGCAGTTCTTC. This sequence encodes CASSPRGAYNEQFF.

The gene calls are TRBV25-1 and TRBJ1-3, with D possibly being TRBD1 (6 bases). Germline V gene lookup returns CDR1 MGHDK and CDR2 SYGVNS. The CDR3 runs 16 residues. V dropped 4 bases and J dropped 1 base, with 14 bases sitting between them. The CDR3 sequence is CASSGSGTPSGNTIYF. CDR3 nucleotides: TGTGCCAGCAGTGGTTCCGGGACACCTTCTGGAAACACCATATATTTT.

V usage is TRBV10-3 and J usage is TRBJ1-1; no clear D. V lost 6 bases, J lost 4 bases, and 21 bases lay in between. Per germline, CDR1 ENHRY and CDR2 SYGVKD. This CDR3 is built from 16 residues. This chain's CDR3 is CAISAGLTSSGTEAFF. The CDR3 DNA reads TGTGCCATCAGCGCCGGACTGACAAGCAGCGGCACTGAAGCTTTCTTT.

This clone was observed a handful of times. The V call is TRBV28, the J call TRBJ2-3, with 10 bases identical to TRBD2. With 5 bases clipped from V and 4 bases from J, the junction kept 3 bases outside the gene matches. In germline, CDR1 is MDHEN, CDR2 SYDVKM. The CDR3 loop spans 14 amino acids. The CDR3 DNA is TGTGCCAGCAGTCTAGCGGGAGACCCAGATACGCAGTATTTT. Translating it yields CASSLAGDPDTQYF.

The V call is TRBV10-1, the J call TRBJ1-2; TRBD1 is a possible D gene (6 bases). This CDR3 has 13 amino acids. V lost 5 bases to trimming and J lost 1 base, with 8 bases between them. Germline CDR1 reads WNHNN; CDR2 reads SYGVQD (reference sequence). The CDR3 sequence: CASSPGDNYGYTF. In DNA form, the CDR3 reads TGCGCCAGCAGTCCAGGGGATAACTATGGCTACACCTTC.

This chain links TRBV7-2 with TRBJ2-1; TRBD2 matches at 9 bases. Per germline, CDR1 SGHTA and CDR2 FQGNSA. After removal of 1 base from V and 5 bases from J, the junction contained 9 bases not matched to a gene. The CDR3 is made up of 17 amino acids. CDR3 residues: CASSLVGLKREDNEQFF. The DNA for the CDR3 is TGTGCCAGCAGCTTAGTTGGGCTTAAGCGGGAGGACAATGAGCAGTTCTTC.

The chain combines TRBV7-2 with TRBJ2-2; D might be TRBD1 (6 bases). V lost 5 bases, J lost 5 bases, and 12 bases lay in between. Per germline, CDR1 SGHTA and CDR2 FQGNSA. The CDR3 extends over 14 amino acids. CDR3 DNA sequence: TGTGCCAGCAGCCTATGGGGGCTGACCGGGGAGCTGTTTTTT. Protein product: CASSLWGLTGELFF.

The rearrangement joins TRBV6-1 to TRBJ2-5; D remains unclear. CDR1 MNHNS and CDR2 SASEGT come from the germline V gene. The CDR3 extends over 15 amino acids. V lost 4 bases, J lost 9 bases, and 21 bases lay in between. The CDR3 region is CASSGHLGTKTSQYF. The CDR3, as DNA: TGTGCCAGCAGTGGCCATCTAGGCACTAAGACGTCCCAGTACTTC.

The V gene is TRBV5-1, the J gene TRBJ2-7; 10 positions match TRBD2. Trimming took 0 bases from V and 4 from J; bases not matched to a gene: 7. Germline lookup yields CDR1 SGHRS and CDR2 YFSETQ. This CDR3 has 16 amino acids. Here the CDR3 reads CASSLVTGTSAYEQYF. The CDR3 DNA reads as TGCGCCAGCAGCTTGGTAACCGGGACTAGCGCGTACGAGCAGTACTTC.

The chain carries TRBV11-2 and TRBJ2-1; tentative D call: TRBD2 (6 bases). CDR1 SGHAT and CDR2 FQNNGV come from the germline V gene. This CDR3 has 14 amino acids. Between the trimmed V and J ends, which lost 9 bases and 7 bases, there was a span of 19 bases. DNA of the CDR3: TGTGCCAGTACGCCGGGAGCCGGCAGTAATGAGCAGTTCTTC. Translated, it gives CASTPGAGSNEQFF.

The CDR3 protein is CASSQVVLAGSVEQFF. CDR3 nucleotide sequence: TGTGCCAGCAGCCAGGTGGTACTAGCGGGGTCGGTTGAGCAGTTCTTC. J is TRBJ2-1 and V is TRBV14; 10 bases fit TRBD2. CDR1 SGHDN and CDR2 FVKESK come from the germline V gene. V lost 3 bases and J lost 9; bases outside the gene matches: 11. The CDR3 covers 16 residues. Full variable domain (missing parts from reference TRBV14 and TRBJ2-1): EAGVTQFPSHSVIEKGQTVTLRCDPISGHDNLYWYRRVMGKEIKFLLHFVKESKQDESGMPNNRFLAERTGGTYSTLKVQPAELEDSGVYFCASSQVVLAGSVEQFFGPGTRLTVL.

The chain links TRBV7-3 to TRBJ1-1; the match to TRBD1 covers 9 bases. Germline V gene lookup returns CDR1 SGHTA and CDR2 FQGTGA. The CDR3 sequence is 14 residues long. Unmatched junction bases numbered 2, after V lost 3 bases and J lost 3 bases. Written as DNA, the CDR3 is TGTGCCAGCAGCTTGGGACAGGGCTACACTGAAGCTTTCTTT. Translating it yields CASSLGQGYTEAFF.

The chain carries TRBV7-6 and TRBJ2-7; 11 bases fit TRBD2. This CDR3 contains 15 residues. The germline V gene encodes CDR1 SGHVS and CDR2 FNYEAQ. V lost 4 bases to trimming and J lost 4 bases; unmatched junction nucleotides: 6. The CDR3 loop reads CASSYTGTSGYEQYF. CDR3 sequence (DNA): TGTGCCAGCAGCTACACCGGGACTAGCGGTTACGAGCAGTACTTC.